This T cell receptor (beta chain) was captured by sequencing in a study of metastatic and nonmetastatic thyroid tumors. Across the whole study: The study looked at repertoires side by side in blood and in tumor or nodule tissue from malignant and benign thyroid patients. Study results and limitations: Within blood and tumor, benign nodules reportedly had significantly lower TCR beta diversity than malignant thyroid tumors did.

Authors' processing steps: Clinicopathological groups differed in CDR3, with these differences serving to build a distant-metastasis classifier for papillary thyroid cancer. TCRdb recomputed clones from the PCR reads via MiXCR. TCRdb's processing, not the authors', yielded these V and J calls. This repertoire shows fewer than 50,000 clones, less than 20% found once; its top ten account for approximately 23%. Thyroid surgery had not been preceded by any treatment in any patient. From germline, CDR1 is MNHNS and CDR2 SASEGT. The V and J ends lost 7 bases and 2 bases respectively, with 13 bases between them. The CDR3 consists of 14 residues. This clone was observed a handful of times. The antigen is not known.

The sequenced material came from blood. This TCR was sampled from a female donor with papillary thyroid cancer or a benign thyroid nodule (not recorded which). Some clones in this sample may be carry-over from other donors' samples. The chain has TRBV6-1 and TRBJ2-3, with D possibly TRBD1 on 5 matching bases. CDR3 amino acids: CASITTVATDTQYF. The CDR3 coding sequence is TGTGCCAGCATAACGACAGTGGCCACAGATACGCAGTATTTT.